The next 22 T cell receptor beta chains were all read from a single sample in a study of T cells after yellow fever vaccination. TCRdb independently ran MiXCR on the 5' RACE reads; one entry per CDR3 protein. The sample carries roughly 260,000 distinct CDR3 sequences, over 10% recorded once. Material: CD4+ T cells sorted from PBMCs, obtained 45 days after the yellow fever booster vaccination. These receptors all stem from a young man who received the YFV17D yellow fever vaccine.

This clonotype was seen a handful of times. The chain employs TRBV7-2 and TRBJ2-1; D gene uncertain. V shed 1 base and J shed 7 bases, with 14 bases lying between them. Germline CDR1 is SGHTA and CDR2 is FQGNSA. There are 15 residues in the CDR3. This chain's CDR3 is CASSLEAPGPNEQFF. The CDR3 DNA reads as TGTGCCAGCAGCTTAGAGGCTCCCGGGCCGAATGAGCAGTTCTTC. Variable domain in full (rest from reference TRBV7-2 and TRBJ2-1): GAGVSQSPSNKVTEKGKDVELRCDPISGHTALYWYRQSLGQGLEFLIYFQGNSAPDKSGLPSDRFSAERTGGSVSTLTIQRTQQEDSAVYLCASSLEAPGPNEQFFGPGTRLTVL.

The chain uses TRBV25-1 and TRBJ2-2; tentatively, D is TRBD2 (7 bases). The CDR3 has 14 residues. The germline V and J ends were trimmed by 6 bases and 6 bases, with 14 bases remaining between them. Per germline, CDR1 MGHDK and CDR2 SYGVNS. This CDR3 is CASRGRGGAGELFF. The CDR3 DNA reads as TGTGCCAGCAGAGGGAGGGGGGGCGCCGGGGAGCTGTTTTTT.

The chain employs TRBV6-5 and TRBJ2-7; 10 nucleotides align to TRBD1. This CDR3 has 15 residues. V dropped 4 bases and J dropped 4; count of bases not matched to a gene: 7. The germline V gene encodes CDR1 MNHEY and CDR2 SVGAGI. CDR3 nucleotide sequence: TGTGCCAGCAGTTTCCGGGACAGGGGTTTGTACGAGCAGTACTTC. It codes for CASSFRDRGLYEQYF.

This clonotype came up a few times. The genes are TRBV7-2 and TRBJ2-4; D is possibly TRBD2 (6 bases). The CDR3 covers 16 residues. V was cut by 4 bases and J by 1 base, with 14 bases left in between. Germline CDR1 is SGHTA and CDR2 is FQGNSA. The CDR3 loop is CASSSASAGAKNIQYF. The CDR3 nucleotides read TGTGCCAGCAGCTCGGCGAGCGCGGGGGCCAAAAACATTCAGTACTTC.

CDR3 loop: CASSPPARNEQFF. In nucleotides, the CDR3 is TGTGCCAGCAGTCCCCCTGCGAGGAATGAGCAGTTCTTC. This chain uses TRBV28 with TRBJ2-1; D is unclear. Germline assignment: CDR1 MDHEN and CDR2 SYDVKM. The length of the CDR3 is 13 residues. Trimming took 5 bases from V and 7 from J, leaving 12 bases between them. Complete variable domain (other parts from reference TRBV28 and TRBJ2-1): DVKVTQSSRYLVKRTGEKVFLECVQDMDHENMFWYRQDPGLGLRLIYFSYDVKMKEKGDIPEGYSVSREKKERFSLILESASTNQTSMYLCASSPPARNEQFFGPGTRLTVL.

The chain is built from TRBV12-5 and TRBJ2-1; 13 bases map to TRBD2. The junction had 3 bases not matched to a gene; V was cut back by 5 bases and J by 2 bases. This CDR3 has 16 residues. Germline V CDR1 and CDR2: LGHNT, FRNRAP. CDR3 coding DNA: TGTGCTAGTGGTCTGGGACTAGCGGGACCCTACAATGAGCAGTTCTTC. It is translated as CASGLGLAGPYNEQFF.

In DNA, the CDR3 is TGCAGTGCTAGACCTCACCTAGCGGAGGAAAGGGATACGCAGTATTTT. Amino acids: CSARPHLAEERDTQYF. This chain connects TRBV20-1 to TRBJ2-3, with 7 bases fitting TRBD2. This CDR3 has 16 amino acids. V was pared by 2 bases and J by 6 bases, with 14 bases of the junction left unmatched. CDR1 is DFQATT, CDR2 SNEGSKA, per germline (reference sequence).

The V call is TRBV7-6, the J call TRBJ2-1; 11 bases map to TRBD2. In germline, CDR1 is SGHVS, CDR2 FNYEAQ. CDR3 length equals 15 residues. The V segment lost 5 bases and the J segment 5 bases; nucleotides outside the gene matches: 5. The CDR3 loop is CASSVSGRVDNEQFF. CDR3 nucleotides: TGTGCCAGCAGCGTTAGCGGGAGGGTCGACAATGAGCAGTTCTTC.

This clonotype was found a few times. The V and J genes are TRBV7-9 and TRBJ2-6; TRBD1 might be the D (5 bases). The CDR3 consists of 15 residues. Trimming shortened V by 8 bases and J by 0 bases, and 11 bases separated the two germline ends. The germline CDR1 and CDR2 sequences are SEHNR and FQNEAQ (reference sequence). The CDR3 sequence: CASRYQGSGANVLTF. In nucleotides, the CDR3 is TGTGCCAGCCGGTACCAGGGCTCTGGGGCCAACGTCCTGACTTTC.

This clonotype was recorded a few times. J is TRBJ2-2 and V is TRBV29-1, with D unresolved. The CDR3 is 13 amino acids. In germline, CDR1 is SQVTM, CDR2 ANQGSEA. The V and J ends lost 4 bases and 7 bases respectively, with 13 bases between them. The CDR3 spells CSVVLQVGGELFF. CDR3 in DNA: TGCAGCGTTGTCCTCCAGGTTGGCGGGGAGCTGTTTTTT.

In its sample, this clonotype was seen a few times. This CDR3 is CASSQGGFGPQHF. The CDR3 DNA follows: TGTGCCAGCAGCCAAGGGGGATTCGGGCCCCAGCATTTT. The chain has TRBV7-8 and TRBJ1-5, with D maybe TRBD1 (6 bases). V was shortened by 5 bases and J by 9 bases, with 14 bases between the two germline ends. This CDR3 has 13 residues. The germline gives CDR1 SGHVS, CDR2 FQNEAQ.

This clonotype was observed a few times. This chain joins TRBV11-2 and TRBJ2-3; TRBD2 matches at 12 bases. This CDR3 comprises 18 residues. The V segment lost 6 bases and the J segment 4 bases; nucleotides outside the gene matches: 14. Germline loops: CDR1 SGHAT, CDR2 FQNNGV. The CDR3 nucleotides are TGTGCCAGCAGTTCTCCCAGACTAGCGGGAGTGAGTGCAGATACGCAGTATTTT. This encodes CASSSPRLAGVSADTQYF.

The rearrangement joins TRBV20-1 to TRBJ2-3; tentatively, D is TRBD2 (5 bases). The CDR3 runs 13 residues. The V end lost 4 bases, the J end lost 3 bases, and 11 bases lay between the germline ends. Germline values: CDR1 DFQATT, CDR2 SNEGSKA (reference sequence). The CDR3 protein is CSATHGGTDTQYF. The CDR3 DNA follows: TGCAGTGCTACCCACGGCGGGACAGATACGCAGTATTTT.

The table lists this clonotype with a few counts. The chain combines TRBV20-1 with TRBJ2-1, with TRBD2 matching over 12 bases. Trimming at V came to 6 bases and at J to 6 bases, leaving 6 bases not matched to a gene. The CDR3 contains 14 residues. Germline V CDR1 and CDR2: DFQATT, SNEGSKA (reference sequence). CDR3 nucleotides: TGCAGTGCAAAGACTAGCGGGAGATTCAATGAGCAGTTCTTC. Translation gives CSAKTSGRFNEQFF.

This clonotype was counted a few times. The CDR3 protein is CASSPTPSGRYNEQFF. The CDR3 DNA reads as TGTGCCAGCAGCCCAACCCCTAGCGGGCGCTACAATGAGCAGTTCTTC. The gene calls are TRBV5-4 and TRBJ2-1; 8 nucleotides agree with TRBD2. The ends lost 4 bases at V and 3 bases at J; junction bases unmatched: 9. The germline CDR1 and CDR2 sequences are SGHNT and YYREEE (reference sequence). The CDR3 totals 16 residues.

The chain joins TRBV20-1 to TRBJ2-7; a weak D match, TRBD2 (6 bases). The germline gives CDR1 DFQATT, CDR2 SNEGSKA (reference sequence). CDR3 length: 11 residues. V lost 5 bases, J lost 5 bases, and 10 bases lay in between. The CDR3 DNA reads as TGCAGTGCTGGGAGGAGCGACGAGCAGTACTTC. It yields the protein CSAGRSDEQYF.

This rearrangement joins TRBV18 to TRBJ2-1; no reliable D call. Trimming pared 4 bases from V and 0 bases from J, leaving 13 bases between. The germline gives CDR1 KGHSH, CDR2 LQKENI. This CDR3 contains 16 residues. The CDR3 nucleotides are TGTGCCAGCTCACTAAAGGTTGCGGACTCCTACAATGAGCAGTTCTTC. Translating gives CASSLKVADSYNEQFF.

This clonotype has only a few counts. The chain employs TRBV18 and TRBJ2-4; D is unclear. Germline lookup yields CDR1 KGHSH and CDR2 LQKENI. The CDR3 sequence is 16 residues long. Trimming took 1 base from V and 1 from J, leaving 11 bases between them. This CDR3 is CASSPLAPGAKNIQYF. The CDR3 DNA is TGTGCCAGCTCACCACTGGCCCCCGGGGCCAAAAACATTCAGTACTTC.

V is TRBV6-5 and J is TRBJ2-7; unclear D gene. The CDR3 loop spans 13 amino acids. V was shortened by 4 bases and J by 3 bases, with 10 bases between the two germline ends. The germline gives CDR1 MNHEY, CDR2 SVGAGI. CDR3: CASSFSPGYEQYF. The DNA of the CDR3 is TGTGCCAGCAGTTTCTCCCCAGGCTACGAGCAGTACTTC.

This clonotype was counted between two and nine times. The chain uses TRBV3-1 and TRBJ2-7; no definite D call. V was trimmed by 2 bases and J by 6 bases, leaving 14 bases between them. Germline values: CDR1 LGHDT, CDR2 YNNKEL (reference sequence). The CDR3 contains 14 residues. CDR3 in amino acids: CASSQLWGRAEQYF. The CDR3 coding sequence is TGTGCCAGCAGCCAACTTTGGGGTCGCGCCGAGCAGTACTTC.

This clonotype was observed a handful of times. The chain links TRBV5-1 to TRBJ2-7; the match to TRBD1 covers 7 bases. The CDR3 spans 16 residues. Germline V lookup: CDR1 SGHRS, CDR2 YFSETQ. Trimming cost V 1 base and J 1 base; bases outside gene matches: 8. CDR3 in DNA: TGCGCCAGCAGCTTGTCCATGGTCAGGGGGTCCTACGAGCAGTACTTC. Translating gives CASSLSMVRGSYEQYF.

This clonotype was seen more than once but under ten times. V usage is TRBV5-1 and J usage is TRBJ2-3; 9 positions agree with TRBD1. The germline V gene encodes CDR1 SGHRS and CDR2 YFSETQ. V lost 3 bases, J lost 6 bases, and 8 bases stayed unmatched. The CDR3 consists of 15 residues. The CDR3: CASSSPGQGFDTQYF. The CDR3 DNA is TGCGCCAGCAGCTCACCGGGACAGGGTTTCGATACGCAGTATTTT.